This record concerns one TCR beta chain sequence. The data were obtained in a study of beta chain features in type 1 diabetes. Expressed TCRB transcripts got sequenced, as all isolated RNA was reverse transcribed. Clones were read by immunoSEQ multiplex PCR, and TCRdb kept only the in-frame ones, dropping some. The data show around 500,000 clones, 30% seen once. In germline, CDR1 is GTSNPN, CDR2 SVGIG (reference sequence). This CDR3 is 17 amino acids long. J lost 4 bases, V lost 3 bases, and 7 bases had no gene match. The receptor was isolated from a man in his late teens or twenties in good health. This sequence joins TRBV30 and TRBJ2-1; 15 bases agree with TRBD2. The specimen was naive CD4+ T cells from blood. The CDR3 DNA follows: TGTGCCTGGAGCTTACTGGGGACTAGCGGGAGGTACAATGAGCAGTTCTTC. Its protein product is CAWSLLGTSGRYNEQFF.